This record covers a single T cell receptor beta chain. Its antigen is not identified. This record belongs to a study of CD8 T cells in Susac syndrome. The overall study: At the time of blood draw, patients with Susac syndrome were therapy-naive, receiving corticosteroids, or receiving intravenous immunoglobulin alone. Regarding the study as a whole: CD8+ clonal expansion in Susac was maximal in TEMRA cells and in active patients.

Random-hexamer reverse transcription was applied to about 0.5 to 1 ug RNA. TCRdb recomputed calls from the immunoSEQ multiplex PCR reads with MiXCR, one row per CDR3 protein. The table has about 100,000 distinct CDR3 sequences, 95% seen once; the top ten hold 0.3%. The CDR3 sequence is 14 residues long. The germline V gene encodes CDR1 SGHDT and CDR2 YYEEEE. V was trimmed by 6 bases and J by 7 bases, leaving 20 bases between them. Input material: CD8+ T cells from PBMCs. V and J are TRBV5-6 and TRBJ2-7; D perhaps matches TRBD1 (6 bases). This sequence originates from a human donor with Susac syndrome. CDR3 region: CASTLRGQAVEQYF. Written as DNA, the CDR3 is TGTGCCAGCACCCTCAGGGGCCAGGCTGTGGAGCAGTACTTC.